This T cell receptor beta chain was observed in a study of blood T cell repertoires in COVID-19 (TCRdb year 2020). For context, the study as a whole: Samples from collaborators originated in the United States, Italy and Spain and spanned both the acute and convalescent phases of COVID-19. The material from the prospective study consisted of cDNA or gDNA derived from T cells, B-cell-depleted T cells, or PBMCs. Where available, HLA class I and class II types were taken from metadata supplied by the sample provider and were not determined by assay-based typing. A de-identified subject ID, COVID-19 status, age in years and sex were almost always included in the sample metadata. The dataset comprised deeply sampled blood TCRbeta repertoires from subjects exposed to, actively infected with, or recovered from COVID-19. Samples were obtained from the ongoing ImmuneRACE study (first 160 participants) and from 1,254 subjects provided by 6 global collaborators. The repertoires were released in a freely available public database intended as a resource for research on the immune response to SARS-CoV-2. What the study reported, not specific to this receptor: How much clinical and demographic metadata was included differed by source and by participant, and the metadata was provided uncurated.

The germline V gene specifies SNHLY as CDR1 and FYNNEI as CDR2. Germline trimming amounts to 1 base on V and 1 base on J, with 15 as the count of junction bases outside the gene matches. The CDR3, from cysteine to phenylalanine, totals 19 residues. Only the CDR3 region is kept as DNA, spanning 57 bases read in frame from base 1. For this clone: What this receptor recognizes is not known. Per-nucleotide qualities are absent, and no much larger clonotype sits a single base away.

TCRbeta CDR3 regions were amplified from genomic DNA using the immunoSEQ Assay, a bias-controlled multiplex PCR. The source study handled its data this way. The number of nucleated cells in each sample was estimated by amplification of reference gene primers within the assay. To quantify the absolute abundance of each unique TCRbeta CDR3 rearrangement, sequence reads were collapsed and filtered. Productive Simpson clonality was computed per sample as the square root of Simpson's diversity index over productive rearrangements. Held by TCRdb, this immuneACCESS table contains in-frame sequences only and omits some clones. Under half of the omission traces to an unresolved V gene where checked; the cause of the rest is unknown. V and J calls and clone size are given by that table; D and trimming were obtained from the DNA. This sample gives approximately 130,000 clones in total; 85% to 90% of them show up just once. Approximately 27% of the sample comes from the top ten.

Whole blood was collected in K2EDTA tubes by collaborating institutions according to the institutions' own protocols. For TCRbeta analysis, collaborator samples were shipped as frozen whole blood, as isolated PBMCs, or as DNA extracted from either sample type. The sample comprised peripheral blood. The V gene is TRBV2 and the J gene is TRBJ2-7; 8 central nucleotides agree with TRBD1. The clonotype originates from a man aged 70 or older with active or convalescent COVID-19. The DNA reads TGTGCCAGCAGTGAAGTCCAGGGGGCATTTGTCACTGGGTCCTACGAGCAGTACTTC. Its product reads: CASSEVQGAFVTGSYEQYF.